The present entry profiles one TCR beta chain with its context. Its antigen has not been determined. No per-base quality is available; no much larger clone lies one base away. There are 15 amino acids in the CDR3, from cysteine to phenylalanine inclusive. CDR3 DNA only is kept here, 45 bases in frame from base 1. Per the germline V gene, LGHNA is the CDR1 and YSLEER is the CDR2. Between the V and J ends, shortened by 2 bases and 5 bases respectively, the junction contains 12 bases. CD8 naive samples were obtained by positive selection for CCR7 among CD45RO-negative cells, yielding a CD45RA+CCR7+ population from which TemRA cells were excluded. Donors were healthy HIV-negative adults with no recently reported acute infections or vaccinations. Only Caucasian adults living in Nashville, Tennessee, USA were represented among the donors. Blood was collected by leukapheresis, and PBMCs were isolated by Ficoll-Histopaque density gradient centrifugation and then cryopreserved in liquid nitrogen vapor phase. Analytical flow cytometry was used to check the purity and quantity of each magnetically sorted T cell population. Each sorted fraction had its genomic DNA isolated and then quantified by UV absorbance on a Nanodrop 2000c.

TCR CDR3 regions were amplified from genomic DNA by multiplex PCR using the deep immunoSEQ assay. Genomic DNA extracted from each cell subset was distributed evenly over all wells of several immunoSEQ 96-well plates, and each plate served as one replicate. For sorted subsets, each replicate PCR was loaded with about 200 ng genomic DNA, equivalent to 32,000 or so T cell genomes. The purified libraries were quantified using a Qubit 3.0 fluorometer, sized with a Bioanalyzer 2100, and then quantified again using the KAPA Library Quantification kit. Every immunoSEQ 96-well plate was sequenced on a separate single-read 150-cycle Illumina NextSeq 550 flow cell. The authors' pipeline ran thus. Because the immunoSEQ output held only junctional sequences and lacked quality scores, the filtering could not match the filtering applied to full-length reads. To assign V/J genes and CDR3, sequences were annotated using PyIR, a Python wrapper for IgBLAST v1.9, with IMGT germline references. Reads with weak V/J assignments (E-value above 1e-6), missing CDR3, stop codons, out-of-frame junctions, or ambiguous translated residues were removed. A V3J clonotype was defined by an identical inferred V gene, J gene, and CDR3 amino acid sequence. To compute the percentage overlap between repertoires, the number of shared unique clonotypes was divided by the size of the smaller repertoire. RTK rarefaction, the Chao1 estimator, and Recon v2.1 estimates of unobserved clonotypes were used to assess repertoire richness. Generation probabilities were computed with OLGA for all TCRbeta clonotypes obtained by the gDNA method from several donors. Held by TCRdb, this immuneACCESS table contains in-frame sequences only and omits some clones. Under half of the omission traces to an unresolved V gene where checked; the cause of the rest is unknown. V, J and clone size are taken as reported in that table, and D and trimming were inferred from the DNA itself. The sample table records about 2,100,000 clones; 90% to 95% of these occur just once. The ten largest clonotypes hold around 1.7% of the sample.

The sample belongs to a study of shared clonotypes between healthy human individuals (dated by TCRdb to the early 2020s). Some background on the complete study: A couple of women and a few men aged 18 to 49 years were included in the cohort. For each donor, CD4 naive and CD4 memory were each run on three plates, CD8 naive on two plates, and CD8 memory on one plate. To estimate repertoire size and how much clonotypes are shared between individuals, the study performed deep sequencing of blood TCR repertoires from about five healthy adults. To increase sequencing depth and limit assay-specific biases, different laboratories used diverse techniques to prepare libraries and sequence TCR repertoires. Per donor, leukapheresis produced somewhere between about 0.8 and 9.5 billion PBMCs. The research as a whole found: The genetic and exposure-history diversity represented was limited by the small number of donors. Compared with non-shared clonotypes, clonotypes shared by all four sorted-subset donors had higher generation probabilities. Naive subsets generally had larger estimated clonotype richness than memory subsets. Based on pairwise subsampling, the degree of clonotype sharing among donors was expected to be affected by sequencing depth. Across four donors, 5% to 6% of naive CD4, over 3% of naive CD8, approximately 2.5% of memory CD4, and about 0.44% of memory CD8 clonotypes were shared. Incomplete sequencing was indicated by rarefaction of sorted-subset datasets, despite the large sequencing depth. Sampling was limited to blood, and TCR repertoires in tissue likely differ from TCR repertoires in blood.

This TCR was sampled from a man aged 18 to 29 in good health. Some clones in this sample may be carry-over from other donors' samples. The sequence links TRBV4-3 to TRBJ2-2, with a weak D call of TRBD2 (6 bases match). Sequencing was performed on naive CD8+ T cells from PBMCs. According to the study, the label for this sample's cell subset or site signals: CD45RA+CCR7+. The DNA is TGCGCCAGCAGCCAACGGACTAAGAAGACCGGGGAGCTGTTTTTT. This codes for CASSQRTKKTGELFF.